Listed below are T cell receptor beta chains from one sample, sequenced in a study of shared clonotypes between healthy human individuals. This table comes from immunoSEQ multiplex PCR, and its TCRdb copy is limited to in-frame clones, with some not included. This table holds a few million clones, approximately 92% found once. Sequencing used naive CD8+ T cells from PBMCs. The receptors derive from a man between 18 and 29 years old in good health. Some clones in this sample may be carry-over from other donors' samples. CDR3s include the opening cysteine and the closing phenylalanine or tryptophan.

TRBV7-9	TRBJ2-1	16	CASSPLVGNSYNEQFF
TRBV6-5	TRBJ1-4	15	CASRPKDRENEKLFF
TRBV7-9	TRBJ2-7	14	CASSRYPSTYEQYF
TRBV7-9	TRBJ2-7	13	CASSLSPGYEQYF
TRBV27	TRBJ1-5	14	CASSTGGSNQPQHF
TRBV6-1	TRBJ1-2	14	CASSVEGPNYGYTF
TRBV7-6	TRBJ2-2	16	CASSARLAGGAGELFF
TRBV27	TRBJ2-7	14	CASSYSTGAYEQYF
TRBV19	TRBJ1-1	15	CASGDRGLLNSEAFF
TRBV28	TRBJ2-7	12	CATWTGGYEQYF
TRBV28	TRBJ2-7	13	CASSLRGSYEQYF
TRBV11-2	TRBJ2-7	17	CASSPPGGGLRIDEQYF
TRBV4-1	TRBJ2-5	17	CASSQVLREGRVETQYF
TRBV6-1	TRBJ1-2	14	CASLRTGPNYGYTF
TRBV19	TRBJ1-2	13	CASRQGGYYGYTF
TRBV7-2	TRBJ2-1	16	CASSPFMYGAHNEQFF
TRBV11-2	TRBJ1-2	12	CASSLGKSGYTF
TRBV10-3	TRBJ1-3	17	CAISDKRGSESGNTIYF
TRBV27	TRBJ2-1	14	CASISREGSGEQFF
TRBV7-8	TRBJ2-7	15	CASSWQGEGGLEQYF
TRBV30	TRBJ2-7	12	CALDRAGGEQYF
TRBV18	TRBJ2-7	18	CASSPEAGENPSSYEQYF
TRBV28	TRBJ1-1	13	CASSFRVFPEAFF
TRBV2	TRBJ2-1	12	CASIRKEREQFF
TRBV27	TRBJ2-5	14	CASSLSPGIKTQYF
TRBV28	TRBJ1-4	14	CATSPHLANEKLFF
TRBV7-9	TRBJ1-2	13	CASSLDRSYGYTF
TRBV7-8	TRBJ2-7	18	CASSLETPPAPPTYEQYF
TRBV27	TRBJ2-1	19	CASSLSPLLAGIQYNEQFF
TRBV10-1	TRBJ2-2	14	CASSNTGGGGELFF
TRBV4-1	TRBJ2-1	15	CASSQLAGVVGEQFF
TRBV28	TRBJ1-1	13	CASSELLNTEAFF
TRBV4-3	TRBJ2-3	15	CASSQDRASTDTQYF
TRBV7-3	TRBJ2-2	16	CASSLRGSGGTGELFF
TRBV27	TRBJ2-7	13	CASSSGLTYEQYF
TRBV9	TRBJ2-7	15	CASSVGGSSSYEQYF
TRBV2	TRBJ2-1	15	CASRTRTSAGNEQFF
TRBV4-1	TRBJ2-6	15	CASSQVSSGANVLTF
TRBV28	TRBJ2-3	14	CAGSYGTGTDTQYF
TRBV27	TRBJ2-3	15	CASSLTGGVTDTQYF